Following are 8 T cell receptor beta chains from one sample sequenced in a study of neoadjuvant anti-PD-1 for oral cavity cancer. This table comes from immunoSEQ multiplex PCR, and its TCRdb copy is limited to in-frame clones, with some not included. The sample includes approximately 8,000 clones, around half of them seen just once. Material: tumor tissue, obtained before nivolumab (anti-PD-1) treatment. The receptors were sampled from a person aged 40 to 85 with oral cavity squamous cell carcinoma.

The genes are TRBV30 and TRBJ2-7; 11 bases fit TRBD2. The length of the CDR3 is 14 residues. CDR1 is GTSNPN and CDR2 is SVGIG in the germline V gene (reference sequence). With V trimmed by 2 bases and J by 3 bases, 3 bases remained unmatched. CDR3 region: CAWSLGLAVYEQYF. CDR3 bases: TGTGCCTGGAGTTTGGGACTAGCGGTCTACGAGCAGTACTTC.

This clone was observed a few times. V gene TRBV7-8 combines with J gene TRBJ2-2; perhaps TRBD1 as D (5 bases). V was clipped by 2 bases and J by 5 bases, with 12 bases between them. CDR1 SGHVS and CDR2 FQNEAQ come from the germline V gene. CDR3 length equals 15 residues. The CDR3 region has the DNA TGTGCCAGCAGCTTAATCCAGGGCCCTACCGGGGAGCTGTTTTTT. Its translation: CASSLIQGPTGELFF.

The chain combines TRBV16 with TRBJ2-2; no clear D gene. This CDR3 has 14 amino acids. Between the trimmed V and J ends, which lost 3 bases and 2 bases, there was a span of 7 bases. Looked up from germline, CDR1 is KGHSY and CDR2 is FQNENV. CDR3 in DNA: TGTGCCAGCAGCCATCGGGCCAACACCGGGGAGCTGTTTTTT. Its translation: CASSHRANTGELFF.

V usage is TRBV10-3 and J usage is TRBJ2-7, with 9 bases aligning to TRBD1. The CDR3 extends over 13 amino acids. Looked up from germline, CDR1 is ENHRY and CDR2 is SYGVKD. V gave up 10 bases and J gave up 6 bases; unmatched junction bases: 10. The CDR3 sequence: CATKTGQGSEQYF. The CDR3 DNA is TGTGCCACCAAGACCGGACAGGGGAGCGAGCAGTACTTC.

The chain combines TRBV30 with TRBJ1-3; unclear D gene. V lost 0 bases and J 0 bases, leaving 9 bases between the germline ends. The CDR3 sequence is 15 residues long. CDR1 and CDR2 (germline): GTSNPN, SVGIG (reference sequence). The CDR3 reads CAWSVCHYSGNTIYF. CDR3 in DNA: TGTGCCTGGAGTGTATGCCACTACTCTGGAAACACCATATATTTT.

J is TRBJ1-5 and V is TRBV27; 10 positions match TRBD1. Germline V gives CDR1 MNHEY, CDR2 SMNVEV (reference sequence). The CDR3 extends over 16 amino acids. Germline trimming cut 5 bases from V and 1 base from J; bases unmatched to any gene: 5. The CDR3 loop reads CASSRQGAGSNQPQHF. In DNA, the CDR3 is TGTGCCAGCAGTAGACAGGGGGCAGGCAGCAATCAGCCCCAGCATTTT.

The rearrangement joins TRBV7-8 to TRBJ2-5; D may match TRBD1 or TRBD2 (6 bases each). The CDR3 totals 18 residues. CDR1 and CDR2 (germline): SGHVS, FQNEAQ. Trimming removed 5 bases at V and 3 bases at J, with 25 bases between. CDR3 bases: TGTGCCAGCAGCCGAGGGGGGTCTCGGGTGTGGACAGAAGAGACCCAGTACTTC. Translation gives CASSRGGSRVWTEETQYF.

There are a few counts of this clone. V and J are TRBV28 and TRBJ2-1, with 9 positions matching TRBD2. The trim removed 6 bases at V and 0 bases at J, leaving 6 bases unmatched. CDR3 length equals 16 residues. The germline V gene has CDR1 MDHEN and CDR2 SYDVKM. CDR3 nucleotide sequence: TGTGCCAGCAGCTCCTTAGCGGGAGTCTCCTACAATGAGCAGTTCTTC. Protein: CASSSLAGVSYNEQFF.